Listed here are 32 T cell receptor beta chains from one sample, sequenced in a study of chemoradiotherapy in HPV16-positive cancers. Here immunoSEQ multiplex PCR was the method, and the copy in TCRdb shows in-frame clones only, minus some. Of about 22,000 clones in the sample, 80% to 95% were seen once. Here the sequenced sample was blood, taken from a patient who underwent chemoradiotherapy. The receptors were sampled from a human donor with HPV-associated anogenital cancer.

This chain connects TRBV6-1 to TRBJ2-2; 12 bases fit TRBD2. Germline CDR1 is MNHNS and CDR2 is SASEGT. With 3 bases clipped from V and 5 bases from J, the junction kept 4 bases outside the gene matches. The CDR3 spans 16 residues. CDR3 amino acids: CASSETSGGRTGELFF. Written as DNA, the CDR3 is TGTGCCAGCAGTGAGACTAGCGGGGGACGGACCGGGGAGCTGTTTTTT.

The rearrangement joins TRBV18 to TRBJ2-3; D is unclear. The CDR3 runs to 12 residues. The germline V gene encodes CDR1 KGHSH and CDR2 LQKENI. Trimming shortened V by 3 bases and J by 4 bases, and 5 bases separated the two germline ends. The CDR3 bases are TGTGCCAGCTCACCCGCGTCAGATACGCAGTATTTT. It is translated as CASSPASDTQYF.

CDR3 amino acids: CASSLAGVATEAFF. DNA of the CDR3: TGTGCCAGCAGCTTAGCAGGGGTCGCCACTGAAGCTTTCTTT. The chain combines TRBV7-8 with TRBJ1-1; tentative D call: TRBD1 (5 bases). This CDR3 is built from 14 residues. Trimming pared 0 bases from V and 4 bases from J, leaving 9 bases between. Germline CDR1 reads SGHVS; CDR2 reads FQNEAQ.

This chain links TRBV27 with TRBJ1-5, with D hard to call. Per the germline V gene, CDR1 is MNHEY and CDR2 is SMNVEV (reference sequence). Trimming cost V 0 bases and J 0 bases, with 9 bases left between them. The CDR3 runs 16 residues. Here the CDR3 DNA reads TGTGCCAGCAGTTTATCGCGCCACGATAGCAATCAGCCCCAGCATTTT. Translation gives CASSLSRHDSNQPQHF.

The V gene is TRBV2, the J gene TRBJ1-1, with D hard to call. Germline CDR1 SNHLY, CDR2 FYNNEI. V lost 6 bases and J lost 4, with 12 bases in between. CDR3 length: 13 amino acids. CDR3 in amino acids: CASRRALGTEAFF. In nucleotides, the CDR3 is TGTGCCAGCAGGCGAGCATTGGGCACTGAAGCTTTCTTT.

V usage is TRBV27 and J usage is TRBJ2-3; 8 bases agree with TRBD2. In germline, CDR1 is MNHEY, CDR2 SMNVEV (reference sequence). CDR3 size: 19 residues. V lost 0 bases to trimming and J lost 8 bases; unmatched junction nucleotides: 19. The CDR3 nucleotides read TGTGCCAGCAGTTTATCGCAGGGTGGAGGCGGGTACGGGAGGGGTACGCAGTATTTT. This sequence encodes CASSLSQGGGGYGRGTQYF.

V is TRBV9 and J is TRBJ2-1; TRBD2 agrees at 8 bases. Unmatched junction bases numbered 9, after V lost 4 bases and J lost 9 bases. From germline, CDR1 is SGDLS and CDR2 YYNGEE. The CDR3 has 14 amino acids. CDR3 nucleotides: TGTGCCAGCAGCAAGGCCGGGACTAGTATTGAGCAGTTCTTC. Encoded protein: CASSKAGTSIEQFF.

This chain links TRBV5-1 with TRBJ1-1; possible D gene TRBD1, 5 bases. CDR1 is SGHRS and CDR2 is YFSETQ in the germline V gene. V was pared by 0 bases and J by 1 base, with 16 bases between. This CDR3 contains 17 residues. In nucleotides, the CDR3 is TGCGCCAGCAGCTTGGCCGCTTTGGGGGAGCCGAACACTGAAGCTTTCTTT. This sequence encodes CASSLAALGEPNTEAFF.

The genes are TRBV6-1 and TRBJ2-3, with D uncertain. The germline V and J ends were trimmed by 7 bases and 2 bases, with 13 bases remaining between them. CDR1 MNHNS and CDR2 SASEGT come from the germline V gene. This CDR3 comprises 14 residues. CDR3 sequence (DNA): TGTGCCAGCACCTGGAAGGGTTTCACAGATACGCAGTATTTT. Its protein is CASTWKGFTDTQYF.

This clone was observed once. Other DNA sequences from this sample encode an identical CDR3 as well. This chain links TRBV5-4 with TRBJ1-1; 8 bases are a match to TRBD1. This CDR3 comprises 15 residues. CDR1 and CDR2 (germline): SGHNT, YYREEE (reference sequence). The trim removed 3 bases at V and 1 base at J, leaving 5 bases unmatched. This chain's CDR3 is CASSSGQGWNTEAFF. CDR3 sequence (DNA): TGTGCCAGCAGCTCTGGACAGGGATGGAACACTGAAGCTTTCTTT. Drawing the rest from reference TRBV5-4 and TRBJ1-1, the complete variable domain is ETGVTQSPTHLIKTRGQQVTLRCSSQSGHNTVSWYQQALGQGPQFIFQYYREEENGRGNFPPRFSGLQFPNYSSELNVNALELDDSALYLCASSSGQGWNTEAFFGQGTRLTVV.

The chain links TRBV4-3 to TRBJ2-3, with 7 bases aligning to TRBD2. The germline CDR1 and CDR2 sequences are LGHNA and YSLEER. V was pared by 4 bases and J by 2 bases, with 9 bases of the junction left unmatched. This CDR3 spans 16 amino acids. Written as DNA, the CDR3 is TGCGCCAGCAGCCTCCGGGCTAGCGGATTCACAGATACGCAGTATTTT. It encodes CASSLRASGFTDTQYF.

This chain connects TRBV28 to TRBJ1-4; maybe TRBD1 (6 bases). Trimming took off 6 bases at V and 3 bases at J, with 14 bases between the two ends. The germline gives CDR1 MDHEN, CDR2 SYDVKM. The CDR3 is made up of 15 amino acids. The CDR3 loop reads CASSENRGSNEKLFF. The CDR3 DNA is TGTGCCAGCAGCGAAAATAGGGGGTCTAATGAAAAACTGTTTTTT.

The chain combines TRBV18 with TRBJ2-7; a possible D gene is TRBD1 (6 bases). CDR3 length: 15 amino acids. The germline V and J ends were trimmed by 2 bases and 1 base, with 12 bases remaining between them. Germline V CDR1 and CDR2: KGHSH, LQKENI. CDR3 nucleotide sequence: TGTGCCAGCTCACCATCGGGACAAAAATCCTACGAGCAGTACTTC. Translating gives CASSPSGQKSYEQYF.

The chain employs TRBV18 and TRBJ1-5; the D is unclear. Trimming cost V 3 bases and J 1 base, with 7 bases left between them. CDR3 size: 14 residues. Germline lookup yields CDR1 KGHSH and CDR2 LQKENI. The CDR3 loop reads CASSPSISNQPQHF. The CDR3 DNA follows: TGTGCCAGCTCACCGAGTATAAGCAATCAGCCCCAGCATTTT.

The CDR3 DNA reads as TGTGCCAGTAGTATGGCCCTAGCGGGAGGTGGAGATACGCAGTATTTT. Translating it yields CASSMALAGGGDTQYF. The J gene is TRBJ2-3, the V gene TRBV19; 11 nucleotides align to TRBD2. V trimming: 3 bases; J trimming: 5 bases; junction bases outside the gene matches: 7. Germline V lookup: CDR1 LNHDA, CDR2 SQIVND (reference sequence). This CDR3 comprises 16 residues.

This chain uses TRBV9 with TRBJ1-1; maybe TRBD1 (6 bases). V was pared by 0 bases and J by 4 bases, with 10 bases between. This CDR3 is built from 14 residues. In germline, CDR1 is SGDLS, CDR2 YYNGEE. The CDR3 DNA sequence: TGTGCCAGCAGCGTAGGGATAGGGGGCACTGAAGCTTTCTTT. It is translated as CASSVGIGGTEAFF.

The chain has TRBV2 and TRBJ2-1, with D hard to call. In germline, CDR1 is SNHLY, CDR2 FYNNEI. The CDR3 runs 13 residues. V lost 1 base to trimming and J lost 4 bases, with 5 bases between them. CDR3 in amino acids: CASSEGAYNEQFF. CDR3 DNA sequence: TGTGCCAGCAGTGAAGGGGCTTACAATGAGCAGTTCTTC.

This clone has a handful of counts. The chain has TRBV25-1 and TRBJ2-2; maybe TRBD2 (6 bases). Trimming cost V 3 bases and J 6 bases, with 14 bases left between them. Germline V gene lookup returns CDR1 MGHDK and CDR2 SYGVNS. This CDR3 comprises 15 residues. In DNA, the CDR3 is TGTGCCAGCAGTGAGGCGGGGCACGACGCCGGGGAGCTGTTTTTT. It codes for CASSEAGHDAGELFF.

The table lists this clone with a count of one. This chain links TRBV6-5 with TRBJ2-7, with 13 bases matching TRBD2. Germline CDR1 MNHEY, CDR2 SVGAGI. V dropped 6 bases and J dropped 2; count of bases not matched to a gene: 1. The length of the CDR3 is 14 residues. CDR3 sequence reads: CASRLAGGAYEQYF. For the CDR3, the DNA is TGTGCCAGCAGACTAGCGGGGGGGGCCTACGAGCAGTACTTC.

This chain joins TRBV4-1 and TRBJ1-5; perhaps TRBD1 as D (6 bases). The CDR3 has 21 residues. Germline CDR1 is MGHRA and CDR2 is YSYEKL. V lost 2 bases and J lost 0, with 26 bases in between. CDR3 residues: CASSQHLGLQGPTHSNQPQHF. CDR3 bases: TGCGCCAGCAGCCAACACCTGGGACTACAGGGCCCGACCCATAGCAATCAGCCCCAGCATTTT.

The rearrangement links TRBV18 to TRBJ2-5; D gene unclear. Germline-derived CDR1 and CDR2 are KGHSH and LQKENI. This CDR3 comprises 12 residues. Trimming shortened V by 6 bases and J by 5 bases, and 10 bases separated the two germline ends. The CDR3 protein is CASSDIRETQYF. CDR3 in DNA: TGTGCCAGCTCCGACATACGGGAGACCCAGTACTTC.

The CDR3 spells CASSVRGPTAFEQYF. CDR3 nucleotides: TGTGCCAGCAGCGTAAGGGGTCCAACAGCCTTCGAGCAGTACTTC. The rearrangement joins TRBV7-9 to TRBJ2-7; D perhaps matches TRBD1 (5 bases). Trimming removed 5 bases from V and 6 bases from J, with 20 bases in between. The CDR3 runs to 15 residues. Germline-derived CDR1 and CDR2 are SEHNR and FQNEAQ (reference sequence).

This clone appeared a single time. The chain links TRBV4-3 to TRBJ1-1; the D is unclear. V lost 0 bases to trimming and J lost 2 bases, with 19 bases between them. The CDR3 totals 18 residues. Germline lookup yields CDR1 LGHNA and CDR2 YSLEER. DNA for the CDR3: TGCGCCAGCAGCCAAGATATCGGCAGGCTTATCCTTAACACTGAAGCTTTCTTT. The encoded protein is CASSQDIGRLILNTEAFF.

The chain employs TRBV7-2 and TRBJ1-2; D unclear. CDR3 size: 15 residues. In germline, CDR1 is SGHTA, CDR2 FQGNSA. V was pared by 3 bases and J by 8 bases, with 19 bases between. The CDR3 nucleotides are TGTGCCAGCAGCTTTTTTGAAATGGGATCTGGCGGCTACACCTTC. Translating it yields CASSFFEMGSGGYTF.

This sequence joins TRBV28 and TRBJ1-2; TRBD1 aligns across 8 bases. Germline V gene lookup returns CDR1 MDHEN and CDR2 SYDVKM. The V gene end was trimmed by 4 bases and the J gene end by 6 bases; junction bases not matched to a gene: 1. The CDR3 totals 12 residues. The CDR3: CASSSGGNGYTF. The CDR3, as DNA: TGTGCCAGCAGTTCAGGGGGCAATGGCTACACCTTC.

This clone was picked up a small number of times. This rearrangement joins TRBV27 to TRBJ2-7; 7 bases fit TRBD1. The germline V gene encodes CDR1 MNHEY and CDR2 SMNVEV (reference sequence). Trimming took 3 bases from V and 2 from J; bases not matched to a gene: 7. The CDR3 has 15 amino acids. Here the CDR3 reads CASSFAGTATYEQYF. CDR3 DNA sequence: TGTGCCAGCAGTTTCGCCGGGACAGCTACCTACGAGCAGTACTTC.

The rearrangement joins TRBV19 to TRBJ1-1; D remains ambiguous. The CDR3 totals 13 residues. Deletions cut 5 bases from V and 0 bases from J, with 7 bases between. Germline V lookup: CDR1 LNHDA, CDR2 SQIVND (reference sequence). In DNA form, the CDR3 reads TGTGCCAGTAGTCGCAGAATGAACACTGAAGCTTTCTTT. Translating gives CASSRRMNTEAFF.

The chain combines TRBV6-1 with TRBJ1-1; a possible D gene is TRBD1 (5 bases). The germline V gene has CDR1 MNHNS and CDR2 SASEGT. The CDR3 runs to 15 residues. The V end was cut by 6 bases, the J end by 3 bases, with 17 bases between. CDR3 in DNA: TGTGCCAGCAGGGAGGGGTCCGGGCCCCACACTGAAGCTTTCTTT. Its protein is CASREGSGPHTEAFF.

The chain recombines TRBV5-1 with TRBJ2-7, with D possibly matching TRBD1 (6 bases). The CDR3 totals 16 residues. V was pared by 5 bases and J by 1 base, with 19 bases between. In germline, CDR1 is SGHRS, CDR2 YFSETQ. The CDR3 reads CASRYSNRALSYEQYF. CDR3 sequence (DNA): TGCGCCAGCAGATATTCCAACAGGGCATTATCCTACGAGCAGTACTTC. Supplemented by reference TRBV5-1 and TRBJ2-7, the full variable domain reads KAGVTQTPRYLIKTRGQQVTLSCSPISGHRSVSWYQQTPGQGLQFLFEYFSETQRNKGNFPGRFSGRQFSNSRSEMNVSTLELGDSALYLCASRYSNRALSYEQYFGPGTRLTVT.

The rearrangement links TRBV5-5 to TRBJ2-3; D is ambiguous. Trimming shortened V by 2 bases and J by 6 bases, and 7 bases separated the two germline ends. Germline CDR1 reads SGHKS; CDR2 reads YYEKEE (reference sequence). CDR3 length: 12 amino acids. CDR3 region: CASSFGRDTQYF. CDR3 bases: TGTGCCAGCAGCTTTGGCAGGGATACGCAGTATTTT.

The V and J genes are TRBV6-6 and TRBJ2-4, with D hard to call. Germline V gene sequence: CDR1 MNHNY, CDR2 SVGAGI (reference sequence). This CDR3 spans 15 amino acids. V was pared by 4 bases and J by 1 base, with 11 bases between. The CDR3 nucleotides read TGTGCCAGCAGTTCCCTGATGAACGCCAAAAACATTCAGTACTTC. Its translation: CASSSLMNAKNIQYF.

The chain carries TRBV28 and TRBJ1-5, with a possible D match to TRBD1 (6 bases). This CDR3 is 13 amino acids long. Trimming pared 6 bases from V and 6 bases from J, leaving 12 bases between. The germline V gene has CDR1 MDHEN and CDR2 SYDVKM. The CDR3 loop is CASSYRAGQPQHF. The CDR3 bases are TGTGCCAGCAGCTACAGGGCCGGTCAGCCCCAGCATTTT.